Listed below are T cell receptor beta chains from one sample, sequenced in a study of T-cell reconstitution after alpha-beta-depleted transplantation in children. TCRdb called the PCR reads again in MiXCR, with one record for every CDR3 protein. Of about 400,000 distinct CDR3 sequences listed, roughly 22% were seen once; the top ten hold 3.5% to 4%. The source material was PBMCs from the stem cell graft donor, sampled from the stem cell graft. The receptors were sampled from a human donor who donated a stem cell graft to a child with acute myeloid leukemia. Each CDR3 is given with its conserved first and last residue. A D gene is named only where the DNA matches it firmly. Expanded clones are given a class, and other clones once, few, many or no size at all.

abundance,d_gene,v_gene,j_gene,CDR3aa,CDR3nt
few,TRBD2,TRBV6-2/TRBV6-3,TRBJ2-1,CASSHGSSGGYNEQFF,TGTGCCAGCAGCCATGGGAGTAGCGGGGGCTACAATGAGCAGTTCTTC
-,TRBD2,TRBV7-2,TRBJ2-4,CASSLASGRTKNIQYF,TGTGCCAGCAGCTTAGCTAGCGGGAGAACCAAAAACATTCAGTACTTC
-,TRBD1,TRBV4-1,TRBJ2-3,CASSHGQGPDTQYF,TGCGCCAGCAGCCACGGACAGGGACCAGATACGCAGTATTTT
few,TRBD1,TRBV12-3/TRBV12-4,TRBJ2-5,CASSPNIQGSTQYF,TGTGCCAGCAGCCCGAATATACAGGGGTCGACCCAGTACTTC
-,-,TRBV29-1,TRBJ1-1,CSVEQGAFF,TGCAGCGTTGAGCAGGGGGCTTTCTTT
many,-,TRBV5-1,TRBJ2-3,CASSYEGDFNTDTQYF,TGCGCCAGCAGCTATGAAGGGGACTTTAACACAGATACGCAGTATTTT
-,TRBD1,TRBV24-1,TRBJ2-1,CATSDRDRRNNEQFF,TGTGCCACCAGTGACCGGGACAGGCGGAACAATGAGCAGTTCTTC
few,TRBD1,TRBV29-1,TRBJ1-2,CSVVPGQGRGYTF,TGCAGCGTTGTGCCGGGACAGGGTAGAGGCTACACCTTC
-,-,TRBV7-3,TRBJ2-7,CASSLLGRAVTYEQYF,TGTGCCAGCAGCTTATTAGGTCGGGCGGTAACTTACGAGCAGTACTTC
-,TRBD1,TRBV7-9,TRBJ2-7,CASSLLTGTGSYEQYF,TGTGCCAGCAGCTTACTAACGGGGACAGGGTCCTACGAGCAGTACTTC
many,-,TRBV5-1,TRBJ2-1,CASSSPSNEQFF,TGCGCCAGCAGCTCACCTAGTAATGAGCAGTTCTTC
few,-,TRBV12-3/TRBV12-4,TRBJ2-3,CASSPQTIWGTDTQYF,TGTGCCAGCAGTCCGCAGACCATCTGGGGCACAGATACGCAGTATTTT
-,-,TRBV24-1,TRBJ2-5,CATSESYQETQYF,TGTGCCACCAGTGAATCCTACCAAGAGACCCAGTACTTC
-,TRBD1,TRBV24-1,TRBJ2-2,CATSDPTGFPGELFF,TGTGCCACCAGTGATCCGACAGGGTTCCCCGGGGAGCTGTTTTTT
-,-,TRBV3-1,TRBJ2-1,CASSEGGASMYNEQFF,TGTGCCAGCAGCGAGGGGGGCGCGTCCATGTACAATGAGCAGTTCTTC
few,-,TRBV12-3/TRBV12-4,TRBJ1-6,CAIRLTDYSPLHF,TGTGCCATTCGCCTGACAGACTATTCACCCCTCCACTTT
few,-,TRBV28,TRBJ2-3,CASSLSRPNINTDTQYF,TGTGCCAGCAGTTTATCTCGACCCAATATCAACACAGATACGCAGTATTTT
many,TRBD2,TRBV29-1,TRBJ2-7,CSVIGLASYEQYF,TGCAGCGTGATAGGACTAGCGTCCTACGAGCAGTACTTC
few,TRBD1,TRBV9,TRBJ2-7,CASSTAGQGYEQYF,TGTGCCAGCAGCACCGCGGGACAGGGCTACGAGCAGTACTTC
few,TRBD1,TRBV2,TRBJ2-7,CASRRTGYGYEQYF,TGTGCCAGCAGGCGGACAGGGTACGGCTACGAGCAGTACTTC
few,TRBD2,TRBV25-1,TRBJ2-7,CASSELRLAGGSSNEEQYF,TGTGCCAGCAGTGAATTAAGACTAGCGGGAGGTTCCTCGAATGAGGAGCAGTACTTC
few,-,TRBV20-1,TRBJ2-7,CSASIGTATYEQYF,TGCAGTGCTAGCATAGGGACGGCTACCTACGAGCAGTACTTC
many,-,TRBV11-2,TRBJ2-1,CASSLVPNEQFF,TGTGCCAGCAGCTTAGTCCCCAATGAGCAGTTCTTC
many,TRBD1,TRBV29-1,TRBJ1-4,CSAQPTGQSNEKLFF,TGCAGCGCTCAGCCCACGGGACAGTCTAATGAAAAACTGTTTTTT
-,TRBD2,TRBV11-1,TRBJ2-7,CASGPSSGRTYLTYEQYF,TGTGCCAGTGGCCCGAGTAGCGGGAGAACGTACCTTACCTACGAGCAGTACTTC
-,-,TRBV27,TRBJ1-6,CASSSRGHNSPLHF,TGTGCCAGCAGTTCAAGGGGCCATAATTCACCCCTCCACTTT
few,TRBD2,TRBV11-2,TRBJ2-7,CASSSIRGSGYEQYF,TGTGCCAGCAGCTCCATCCGCGGGAGTGGCTACGAGCAGTACTTC
-,-,TRBV15,TRBJ2-7,CATSKNMGAGSLLEQYF,TGTGCCACCAGCAAAAATATGGGGGCAGGTTCGCTGCTGGAGCAGTACTTC
-,-,TRBV7-6,TRBJ1-1,CASSPGGVNTEAFF,TGTGCCAGCAGCCCGGGGGGAGTGAACACTGAAGCTTTCTTT
few,TRBD1,TRBV4-1,TRBJ2-3,CASSTLRQGGTDTQYF,TGCGCCAGCAGCACCCTGAGACAGGGTGGCACAGATACGCAGTATTTT
many,TRBD1,TRBV29-1,TRBJ2-1,CSVTPGQRTYNEQFF,TGCAGCGTAACACCGGGACAGAGGACCTACAATGAGCAGTTCTTC
-,TRBD1,TRBV20-1,TRBJ2-3,CSARRGQSTDTQYF,TGCAGTGCTAGGAGGGGACAGTCTACAGATACGCAGTATTTT
many,TRBD1,TRBV5-1,TRBJ2-7,CASNVGTVPSYEQYF,TGCGCCAGCAATGTGGGGACAGTCCCCTCCTACGAGCAGTACTTC
-,-,TRBV7-9,TRBJ1-1,CASSPRWLLNTEAFF,TGTGCCAGCAGCCCCCGGTGGCTCTTGAACACTGAAGCTTTCTTT
few,TRBD1,TRBV20-1,TRBJ1-5,CSASGQGGGQPQHF,TGCAGTGCTTCGGGACAGGGCGGGGGTCAGCCCCAGCATTTT
few,-,TRBV7-8,TRBJ2-2,CASSSAVGELFF,TGTGCCAGCAGCTCCGCGGTCGGGGAGCTGTTTTTT
-,-,TRBV28,TRBJ2-7,CASSSSRVYEQYF,TGTGCCAGCAGTAGCTCCAGGGTGTACGAGCAGTACTTC
few,-,TRBV12-3/TRBV12-4,TRBJ1-5,CASSPNPGWQPQHF,TGTGCCAGCAGTCCGAACCCGGGATGGCAGCCCCAGCATTTT
-,-,TRBV20-1,TRBJ1-5,CSARVSRDQPQHF,TGCAGTGCTAGAGTTAGCAGGGATCAGCCCCAGCATTTT
few,-,TRBV6-2/TRBV6-3,TRBJ1-2,CATQGNYGYTF,TGTGCCACCCAGGGGAACTATGGCTACACCTTC
few,TRBD2,TRBV29-1,TRBJ2-3,CSVAGLATSTDTQYF,TGCAGCGTCGCTGGACTAGCGACAAGCACAGATACGCAGTATTTT
few,TRBD1,TRBV12-3/TRBV12-4,TRBJ2-7,CASRDRGSDYEQYF,TGTGCCAGCAGGGACAGGGGGTCTGACTACGAGCAGTACTTC
many,-,TRBV25-1,TRBJ1-5,CASSGRDNDQPQHF,TGTGCCAGCAGTGGCCGGGACAACGATCAGCCCCAGCATTTT
-,-,TRBV27,TRBJ2-3,CASSLSVYRERQDTQYF,TGTGCCAGCAGTTTATCGGTGTACAGGGAGCGTCAAGATACGCAGTATTTT
few,-,TRBV29-1,TRBJ1-1,CSVGRNPNTEAFF,TGCAGCGTTGGTCGCAATCCGAACACTGAAGCTTTCTTT
-,TRBD2,TRBV20-1,TRBJ2-1,CSARDRAGAPYNEQFF,TGCAGTGCTAGAGATAGGGCGGGAGCCCCCTACAATGAGCAGTTCTTC
few,TRBD2,TRBV9,TRBJ2-3,CASRPSGTDADTQYF,TGTGCCAGCAGACCTAGCGGGACTGATGCAGATACGCAGTATTTT
-,TRBD1,TRBV2,TRBJ2-7,CASTETDRAGEQYF,TGTGCCAGCACAGAAACCGACAGGGCCGGCGAGCAGTACTTC
-,-,TRBV21-1,TRBJ2-5,CASSNKSHRESGETQYF,TGTGCCAGCAGCAACAAGTCCCACCGGGAGTCGGGGGAGACCCAGTACTTC
-,TRBD2,TRBV28,TRBJ2-4,CASWTAGASGIQYF,TGTGCCAGTTGGACGGCGGGAGCGTCAGGCATTCAGTACTTC
-,TRBD2,TRBV12-3/TRBV12-4,TRBJ2-7,CASSLSSGGEQYF,TGTGCCAGCAGTTTAAGTTCGGGAGGTGAGCAGTACTTC
few,-,TRBV5-5,TRBJ2-1,CASSLVRTYEQFF,TGTGCCAGCAGCTTGGTTCGCACCTATGAGCAGTTCTTC
many,-,TRBV20-1,TRBJ2-7,CSAREASAAESEQYF,TGCAGTGCTAGAGAAGCTTCGGCTGCTGAGAGCGAGCAGTACTTC